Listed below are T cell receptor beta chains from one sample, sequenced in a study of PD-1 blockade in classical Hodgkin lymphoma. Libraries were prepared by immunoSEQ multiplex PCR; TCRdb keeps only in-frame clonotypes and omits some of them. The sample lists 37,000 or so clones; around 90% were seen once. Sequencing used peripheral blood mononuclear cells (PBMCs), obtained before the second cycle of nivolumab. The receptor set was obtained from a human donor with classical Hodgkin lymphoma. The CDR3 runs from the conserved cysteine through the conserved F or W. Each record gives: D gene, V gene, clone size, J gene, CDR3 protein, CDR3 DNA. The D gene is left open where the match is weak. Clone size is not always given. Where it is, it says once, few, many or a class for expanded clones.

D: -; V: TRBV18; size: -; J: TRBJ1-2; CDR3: CASAADRNIYGYTF; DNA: TGTGCCAGCGCGGCGGACAGAAATATTTATGGCTACACCTTC
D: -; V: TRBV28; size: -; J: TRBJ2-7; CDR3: CASKSRAHEQYF; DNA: TGTGCCAGCAAGTCACGGGCTCACGAGCAGTACTTC
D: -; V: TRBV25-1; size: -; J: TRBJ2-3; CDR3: CASSEYSSTDTQYF; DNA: TGTGCCAGCAGTGAATATTCAAGCACAGATACGCAGTATTTT
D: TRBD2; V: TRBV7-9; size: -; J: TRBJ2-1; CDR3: CASSTTSGSSYNEQFF; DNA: TGTGCCAGCAGCACCACTAGCGGTAGCTCCTACAATGAGCAGTTCTTC
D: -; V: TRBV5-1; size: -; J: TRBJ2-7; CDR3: CASSLVAGARDEQYF; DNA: TGCGCCAGCAGCTTGGTGGCAGGGGCTCGAGACGAGCAGTACTTC
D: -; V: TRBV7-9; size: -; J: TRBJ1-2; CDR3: CASSTRDTNYGYTF; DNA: TGTGCCAGCAGCACACGGGACACCAACTATGGCTACACCTTC
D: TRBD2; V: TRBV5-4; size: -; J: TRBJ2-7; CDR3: CASSRWTLTSGSSYEQYF; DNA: TGTGCCAGCAGCCGATGGACCCTAACTAGCGGGAGCTCCTACGAGCAGTACTTC
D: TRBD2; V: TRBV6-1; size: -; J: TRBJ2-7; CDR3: CAAGGTSGRAFEQYF; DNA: TGTGCCGCCGGGGGGACTAGCGGGAGGGCCTTCGAGCAGTACTTC
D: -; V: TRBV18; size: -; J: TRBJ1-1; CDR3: CASSPRDMNTEAFF; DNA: TGTGCCAGCTCACCACGGGATATGAACACTGAAGCTTTCTTT
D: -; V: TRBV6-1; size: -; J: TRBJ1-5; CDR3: CASIGVWGNQPQHF; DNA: TGTGCCAGTATCGGGGTTTGGGGCAATCAGCCCCAGCATTTT
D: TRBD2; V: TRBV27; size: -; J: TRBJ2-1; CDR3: CASSSRGGLEIREQFF; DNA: TGTGCCAGCAGTTCCCGGGGGGGGCTAGAAATCCGGGAGCAGTTCTTC
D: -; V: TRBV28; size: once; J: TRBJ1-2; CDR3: CASGRGGIGYTF; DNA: TGTGCCAGCGGGCGAGGGGGGATTGGCTACACCTTC
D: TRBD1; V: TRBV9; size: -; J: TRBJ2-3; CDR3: CASSGPGTGEWGTDTQYF; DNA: TGTGCCAGCAGCGGTCCCGGGACAGGGGAATGGGGCACAGATACGCAGTATTTT
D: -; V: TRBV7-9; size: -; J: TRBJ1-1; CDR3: CASSWTANTEAFF; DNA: TGTGCCAGCAGCTGGACAGCGAACACTGAAGCTTTCTTT
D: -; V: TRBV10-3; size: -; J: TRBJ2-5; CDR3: CASCERQETQYF; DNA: TGTGCCAGTTGCGAGAGGCAAGAGACCCAGTACTTC
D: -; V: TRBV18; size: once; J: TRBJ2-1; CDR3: CASLSGPSYNEQFF; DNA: TGTGCCAGCTTAAGCGGCCCTTCCTACAATGAGCAGTTCTTC
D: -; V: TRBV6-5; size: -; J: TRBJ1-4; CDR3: CASQDRLNEKLFF; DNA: TGTGCCAGCCAAGACAGACTTAATGAAAAACTGTTTTTT
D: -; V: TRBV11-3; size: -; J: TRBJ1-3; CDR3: CASSLDGDSGNTIYF; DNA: TGTGCCAGCAGCTTGGACGGCGACTCTGGAAACACCATATATTTT
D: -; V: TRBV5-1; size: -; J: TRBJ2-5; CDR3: CASSLELVETQYF; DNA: TGCGCCAGCAGCTTGGAACTAGTGGAGACCCAGTACTTC
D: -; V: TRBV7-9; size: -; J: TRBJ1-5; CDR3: CASSFGGDGPQHF; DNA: TGTGCCAGCAGCTTCGGAGGCGATGGGCCCCAGCATTTT
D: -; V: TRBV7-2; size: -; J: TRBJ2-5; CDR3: CASSRLGPTGRLKETQYF; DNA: TGTGCCAGCAGCCGTTTGGGCCCGACAGGCAGGTTAAAAGAGACCCAGTACTTC
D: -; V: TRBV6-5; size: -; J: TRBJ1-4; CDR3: CASHSGKGEKLFF; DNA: TGTGCCTCTCATTCCGGCAAAGGTGAAAAACTGTTTTTT
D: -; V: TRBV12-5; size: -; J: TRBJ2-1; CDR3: CASGSPSGSAVPGNEQFF; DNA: TGTGCTAGTGGTTCCCCCTCCGGGTCCGCGGTCCCGGGGAATGAGCAGTTCTTC
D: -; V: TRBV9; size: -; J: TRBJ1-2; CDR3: CASSIGTGEVRGYTF; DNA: TGTGCCAGCAGCATTGGGACGGGGGAAGTCCGTGGCTACACCTTC
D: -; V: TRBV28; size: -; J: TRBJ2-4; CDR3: CASSLFATGEAKNIQYF; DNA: TGTGCCAGCAGTTTATTCGCGACAGGAGAAGCCAAAAACATTCAGTACTTC
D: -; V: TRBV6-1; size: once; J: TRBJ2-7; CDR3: CAIRTLGYEQYF; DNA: TGTGCCATCCGAACGCTAGGCTACGAGCAGTACTTC
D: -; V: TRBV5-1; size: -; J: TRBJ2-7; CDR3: CASSLARQGGYEQYF; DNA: TGCGCCAGCAGCTTGGCGCGACAAGGCGGCTACGAGCAGTACTTC
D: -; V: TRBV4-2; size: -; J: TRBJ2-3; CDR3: CASSPLIGRVTDTQYF; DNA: TGTGCCAGCAGCCCACTCATAGGGCGAGTCACAGATACGCAGTATTTT
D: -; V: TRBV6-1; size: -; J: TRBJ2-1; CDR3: CASTVQSGSYNEQFF; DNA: TGTGCCAGCACCGTTCAGTCAGGCTCCTACAATGAGCAGTTCTTC
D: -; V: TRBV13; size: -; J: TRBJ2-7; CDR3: CASSPRPRELAYEQYF; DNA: TGTGCCAGCAGCCCACGCCCCAGGGAATTAGCCTACGAGCAGTACTTC
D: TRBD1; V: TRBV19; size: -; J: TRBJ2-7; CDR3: CASTGTGGNEQYF; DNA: TGTGCCAGTACCGGGACAGGGGGCAACGAGCAGTACTTC
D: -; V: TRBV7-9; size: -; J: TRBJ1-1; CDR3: CASSFDSGTEAFF; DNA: TGTGCCAGCAGCTTTGACAGCGGCACTGAAGCTTTCTTT
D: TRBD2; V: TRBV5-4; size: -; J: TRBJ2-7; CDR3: CASSLPASGRYNEQYF; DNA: TGTGCCAGCAGCTTACCAGCTAGCGGGAGGTACAACGAGCAGTACTTC
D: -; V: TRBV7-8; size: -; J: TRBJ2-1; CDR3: CASSPSYNEQFF; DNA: TGTGCCAGCAGCCCCTCATACAATGAGCAGTTCTTC
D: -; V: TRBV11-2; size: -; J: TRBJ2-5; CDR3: CASSFRPEGLQETQYF; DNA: TGTGCCAGCAGCTTCCGCCCAGAGGGCCTCCAAGAGACCCAGTACTTC
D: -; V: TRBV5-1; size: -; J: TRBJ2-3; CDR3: CASSQGHPNPTDTQYF; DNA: TGCGCCAGCAGCCAGGGACACCCTAATCCCACAGATACGCAGTATTTT
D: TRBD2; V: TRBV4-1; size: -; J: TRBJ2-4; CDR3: CASSRIGLAGPTLAKNIQYF; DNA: TGCGCCAGCAGCCGGATAGGACTAGCGGGCCCCACTTTAGCCAAAAACATTCAGTACTTC
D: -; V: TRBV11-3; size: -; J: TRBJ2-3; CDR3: CASSLVLRRVQYF; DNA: TGTGCCAGCAGCTTAGTCTTGCGTCGGGTGCAGTATTTT
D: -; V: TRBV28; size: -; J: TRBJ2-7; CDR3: CASSPPLPYEQYF; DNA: TGTGCCAGCAGTCCCCCCCTACCCTACGAGCAGTACTTC
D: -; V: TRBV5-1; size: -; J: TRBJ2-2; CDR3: CASSFPGELFF; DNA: TGCGCCAGCAGCTTTCCCGGGGAGCTGTTTTTT
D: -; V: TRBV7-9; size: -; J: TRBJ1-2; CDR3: CASSQVRYALNSGYTF; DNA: TGTGCCAGCAGCCAAGTTCGTTACGCCTTGAATTCCGGCTACACCTTC
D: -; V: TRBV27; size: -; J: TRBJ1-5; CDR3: CASSYRANSNQPQHF; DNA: TGTGCCAGCAGTTACCGGGCCAATAGCAATCAGCCCCAGCATTTT
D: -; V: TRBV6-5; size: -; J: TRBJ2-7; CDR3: CASSLRFRAYEQYF; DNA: TGTGCCAGCAGTTTGCGGTTCAGAGCCTACGAGCAGTACTTC
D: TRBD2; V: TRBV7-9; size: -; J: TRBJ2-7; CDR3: CASSLASGVYEQYF; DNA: TGTGCCAGCAGCTTGGCTAGCGGGGTTTACGAGCAGTACTTC
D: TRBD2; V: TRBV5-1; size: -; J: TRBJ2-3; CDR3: CASTRTSGATDTQYF; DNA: TGCGCCAGCACCAGGACTAGCGGGGCCACAGATACGCAGTATTTT
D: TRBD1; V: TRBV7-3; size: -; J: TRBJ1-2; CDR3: CASGRAPGQGSGYTF; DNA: TGTGCCAGCGGCCGCGCTCCGGGACAGGGAAGCGGCTACACCTTC
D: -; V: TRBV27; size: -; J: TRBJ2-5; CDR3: CASGGARETQYF; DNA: TGTGCCAGCGGGGGGGCGCGTGAGACCCAGTACTTC
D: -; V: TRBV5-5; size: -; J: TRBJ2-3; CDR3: CASGGFSPDTQYF; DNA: TGTGCCAGCGGGGGTTTTAGTCCAGATACGCAGTATTTT
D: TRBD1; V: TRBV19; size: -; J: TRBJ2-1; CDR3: CASSRLGTGVSAYNEQFF; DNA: TGTGCCAGTAGTCGTTTGGGGACAGGGGTGAGCGCCTACAATGAGCAGTTCTTC
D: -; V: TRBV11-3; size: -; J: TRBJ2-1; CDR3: CASSLELVAYNEQFF; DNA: TGTGCCAGCAGCTTAGAACTAGTGGCATACAATGAGCAGTTCTTC
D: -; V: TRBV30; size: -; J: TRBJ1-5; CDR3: CAWSGMVTARNQPQHF; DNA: TGTGCCTGGAGTGGGATGGTGACAGCCCGCAATCAGCCCCAGCATTTT
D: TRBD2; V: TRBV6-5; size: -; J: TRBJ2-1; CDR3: CASSYQREGNEQFF; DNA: TGTGCCAGCAGTTATCAGCGGGAGGGGAACGAGCAGTTCTTC
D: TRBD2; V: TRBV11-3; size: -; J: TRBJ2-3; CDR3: CASSLRVVAGGVWGTDTQYF; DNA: TGTGCCAGCAGCCTCCGGGTCGTAGCGGGAGGGGTTTGGGGCACAGATACGCAGTATTTT
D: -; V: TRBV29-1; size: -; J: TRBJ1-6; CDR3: CSVSAGLHNSPLHF; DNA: TGCAGCGTAAGCGCGGGGCTGCATAATTCACCCCTCCACTTT
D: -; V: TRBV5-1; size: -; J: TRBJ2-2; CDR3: CASSLLGPMTGSGELFF; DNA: TGCGCCAGCAGCTTGCTTGGGCCCATGACTGGATCCGGGGAGCTGTTTTTT
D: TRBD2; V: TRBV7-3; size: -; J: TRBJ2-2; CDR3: CASSRLAGGPGTGELFF; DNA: TGTGCCAGCAGCCGACTAGCGGGAGGGCCAGGCACCGGGGAGCTGTTTTTT
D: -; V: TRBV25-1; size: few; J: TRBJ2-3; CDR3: CASSDWPEDTQYF; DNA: TGTGCCAGCAGTGATTGGCCCGAGGATACGCAGTATTTT
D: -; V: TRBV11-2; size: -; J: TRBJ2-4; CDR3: CASSFEVAAKNIQYF; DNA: TGTGCCAGCAGCTTTGAGGTTGCGGCCAAAAACATTCAGTACTTC
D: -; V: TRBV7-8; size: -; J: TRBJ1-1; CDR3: CASSPTPAQEAFF; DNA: TGTGCCAGCAGCCCCACACCGGCGCAGGAAGCTTTCTTT